This T cell receptor (beta chain) was recorded in a study of neoadjuvant nivolumab and ipilimumab in lung cancer. Overall study context: The combination arm added day-1 ipilimumab 1 mg/kg to nivolumab 3 mg/kg on days 1, 15, 29.

As concerns this clone: Its specificity is unknown.

V lost 5 bases to trimming and J lost 6 bases, with 14 bases between them. Germline-derived CDR1 and CDR2 are KGHSH and LQKENI. The CDR3 runs to 13 residues. Study observations and caveats: Higher pretherapy blood TCR richness went with higher resected-tumor richness. Only two of four nivolumab-treated tumors gained richness and clonality by surgery. Resected tumors had greater TCR richness and clonality than uninvolved lung.

The data were produced by immunoSEQ multiplex PCR, yet TCRdb's version contains in-frame clones alone and is incomplete. The sample yields approximately 21,000 clones, approximately 81% seen once. The chain joins TRBV18 to TRBJ2-7; perhaps TRBD2 as D (6 bases). The receptor comes from an adult with non-small cell lung cancer. The sequences come from peripheral blood, collected before neoadjuvant nivolumab, alone or with ipilimumab. CDR3 in amino acids: CASSSGLPPEQYF. The CDR3 region has the DNA TGTGCCAGCTCATCGGGACTTCCTCCCGAGCAGTACTTC.